Below, 17 T cell receptor beta chains from the same sample are listed, as sequenced in a study of T cell repertoires in cytomegalovirus infection. TCRdb re-derived calls from the reads in MiXCR, one entry per CDR3 protein. This table has 300,000 to 400,000 distinct CDR3 sequences, about a sixth appearing once. Sequencing used PBMCs. All receptors derive from a human donor in good health (CMV status not recorded). Some clones in this sample may be carry-over from other donors' samples.

This clonotype was observed many times. This sequence joins TRBV6-1 and TRBJ2-5, with a weak D call TRBD2 (5 bases). Germline V gives CDR1 MNHNS, CDR2 SASEGT. Trimming pared 7 bases from V and 5 bases from J, leaving 23 bases between. This CDR3 spans 16 amino acids. The CDR3 is CASTDRGYGPGETQYF. In nucleotides, the CDR3 is TGTGCCAGCACTGATCGCGGGTACGGCCCGGGGGAGACCCAGTACTTC.

This sequence joins TRBV15 and TRBJ2-1; 8 nucleotides match TRBD1. The V gene end was trimmed by 3 bases and the J gene end by 5 bases; junction bases not matched to a gene: 3. Germline V gene data show CDR1 as LNHNV and CDR2 as YYDKDF (reference sequence). The CDR3 spans 14 residues. This CDR3 reads CATSSRTGNNEQFF. In nucleotides, the CDR3 is TGTGCCACCAGCAGCCGGACAGGGAACAATGAGCAGTTCTTC.

This clonotype was seen more than once but under ten times. This chain uses TRBV20-1 with TRBJ2-3; TRBD2 might be the D (5 bases). Germline CDR1 and CDR2: DFQATT and SNEGSKA (reference sequence). Trimming stripped 0 bases from V and 0 bases from J, with 10 bases between. CDR3 size: 15 residues. CDR3 residues: CSARDWRASTDTQYF. CDR3 bases: TGCAGTGCTAGAGATTGGCGGGCAAGCACAGATACGCAGTATTTT.

This chain uses TRBV6-5 with TRBJ2-3; 8 positions match TRBD1. V shed 8 bases and J 2 bases; nucleotides not matched to a gene: 9. CDR1 and CDR2 (germline): MNHEY, SVGAGI. This CDR3 is 15 amino acids long. CDR3 loop: CASGPQTGDTDTQYF. The CDR3 coding sequence is TGTGCCAGCGGACCCCAGACAGGGGACACAGATACGCAGTATTTT.

The rearrangement links TRBV14 to TRBJ2-7, with 10 bases lining up with TRBD1. Per the germline V gene, CDR1 is SGHDN and CDR2 is FVKESK. Trimming took 5 bases from V and 2 from J; bases not matched to a gene: 9. This CDR3 is 16 amino acids long. The CDR3 DNA sequence: TGTGCCAGCAGCACCCGGACAGGGGGGTTCACCTACGAGCAGTACTTC. The encoded protein is CASSTRTGGFTYEQYF.

This clonotype was found once. The V call is TRBV27, the J call TRBJ2-3; no reliable D call. Germline assignment: CDR1 MNHEY and CDR2 SMNVEV (reference sequence). The CDR3 contains 15 residues. Trimming pared 1 base from V and 0 bases from J, leaving 8 bases between. This CDR3 is CASSLWARSTDTQYF. CDR3 coding DNA: TGTGCCAGCAGTTTATGGGCCCGCAGCACAGATACGCAGTATTTT.

This sequence joins TRBV28 and TRBJ2-5; D gene unclear. V was trimmed by 0 bases and J by 3 bases, leaving 11 bases between them. The CDR3 totals 15 residues. In germline, CDR1 is MDHEN, CDR2 SYDVKM. This CDR3 is CASSLWVADKETQYF. DNA of the CDR3: TGTGCCAGCAGTTTATGGGTGGCAGACAAAGAGACCCAGTACTTC.

At least ten counts were recorded for this clonotype. The chain couples TRBV7-2 to TRBJ2-6; TRBD2 matches at 9 bases. The germline V gene encodes CDR1 SGHTA and CDR2 FQGNSA. Trimming took 4 bases from V and 1 from J; bases not matched to a gene: 8. This CDR3 is built from 18 residues. CDR3 amino acids: CASSSLAGTSSGANVLTF. DNA for the CDR3: TGTGCCAGCAGCTCCCTAGCGGGAACCTCTTCTGGGGCCAACGTCCTGACTTTC.

This clonotype was picked up a small number of times. The V gene is TRBV12-3 or TRBV12-4, the J gene TRBJ2-7; 12 nucleotides align to TRBD1. CDR3 length equals 14 residues. Losses at the gene ends were 10 bases for V and 7 bases for J; bases not matched to a gene: 11. The DNA of the CDR3 is TGTGCCACCCCACCGGGACAGGGGGCGCGGGAGCAGTACTTC. Its protein product is CATPPGQGAREQYF.

This clonotype was seen a few times. The V gene is TRBV7-6, the J gene TRBJ1-5; 9 positions match TRBD1. V dropped 5 bases and J dropped 4; count of bases not matched to a gene: 9. This CDR3 comprises 16 residues. Germline CDR1 and CDR2: SGHVS and FNYEAQ. CDR3 sequence: CASSAHGQGFNQPQHF. The CDR3 bases are TGTGCCAGCAGCGCTCACGGACAGGGGTTTAATCAGCCCCAGCATTTT.

The sample holds a few counts of this clonotype. The V and J genes are TRBV5-1 and TRBJ1-1; D is possibly TRBD1 (6 bases). V was cut by 0 bases and J by 1 base, with 10 bases left in between. CDR1 and CDR2 from the germline V gene are SGHRS and YFSETQ. The CDR3 is 15 residues long. The CDR3 DNA follows: TGCGCCAGCAGCTTGGCCGGGACAAAGAACACTGAAGCTTTCTTT. Residues: CASSLAGTKNTEAFF.

This clonotype was seen repeatedly, ten times or more. This sequence joins TRBV7-6 and TRBJ2-5; TRBD1 matches at 7 bases. The CDR3 is 14 residues long. Germline trimming cut 4 bases from V and 2 bases from J; bases unmatched to any gene: 4. CDR1 is SGHVS, CDR2 FNYEAQ, per germline. In nucleotides, the CDR3 is TGTGCCAGCAGCTCGGACAGGCGTCAAGAGACCCAGTACTTC. Translating it yields CASSSDRRQETQYF. The variable domain in full, completed from reference TRBV7-6 and TRBJ2-5, reads GAGVSQSPRYKVTKRGQDVALRCDPISGHVSLYWYRQALGQGPEFLTYFNYEAQQDKSGLPNDRFSAERPEGSISTLTIQRTEQRDSAMYRCASSSDRRQETQYFGPGTRLLVL.

This clonotype has just a few counts. V usage is TRBV24-1 and J usage is TRBJ2-5; the match to TRBD1 covers 7 bases. Germline V gives CDR1 KGHDR, CDR2 SFDVKD. V shed 0 bases, J shed 5 bases, and the junction held 5 bases outside the gene matches. The CDR3 contains 15 residues. The CDR3 loop is CATSDLQGGLETQYF. The CDR3 DNA reads as TGTGCCACCAGTGATTTGCAAGGGGGCCTGGAGACCCAGTACTTC.

V is TRBV29-1 and J is TRBJ2-1, with a possible D match to TRBD1 (5 bases). Trimming left V 4 bases short and J 6 bases short, with 16 bases between. From germline, CDR1 is SQVTM and CDR2 ANQGSEA. The CDR3 covers 14 residues. Here the CDR3 DNA reads TGCAGCGTTGGAAGGGGTTCACTTGCCAATGAGCAGTTCTTC. This gives the protein CSVGRGSLANEQFF.

Many counts were recorded for this clonotype. V and J are TRBV7-9 and TRBJ2-1, with 8 bases matching TRBD1. Germline-derived CDR1 and CDR2 are SEHNR and FQNEAQ (reference sequence). The CDR3 runs 16 residues. Trimming cost V 5 bases and J 3 bases; bases outside gene matches: 9. This CDR3 reads CASSPIQGAFYNEQFF. Written as DNA, the CDR3 is TGTGCCAGCAGCCCCATCCAGGGGGCGTTCTACAATGAGCAGTTCTTC.

This clonotype was picked up many times. The chain links TRBV7-2 to TRBJ1-5; D not resolved. V was trimmed by 2 bases and J by 5 bases, leaving 13 bases between them. The CDR3 spans 15 residues. Germline lookup yields CDR1 SGHTA and CDR2 FQGNSA. CDR3 sequence (DNA): TGTGCCAGCAGCTTAATGGTCAGTTTAGATCAGCCCCAGCATTTT. Its protein product is CASSLMVSLDQPQHF.

There are a few counts of this clonotype. The rearrangement joins TRBV6-1 to TRBJ1-5, with 9 bases matching TRBD1. CDR3 length equals 15 residues. The germline V gene has CDR1 MNHNS and CDR2 SASEGT. The junction had 6 bases not matched to a gene; V was cut back by 7 bases and J by 2 bases. CDR3 in amino acids: CASTGGQGGNQPQHF. DNA for the CDR3: TGTGCCAGCACCGGGGGACAGGGAGGCAATCAGCCCCAGCATTTT.